The following is a TCR beta chain sequence with its context. Its antigen is unknown. A much larger clone differs by one base, so this may be a read error. The sample comes from a study of molecular identifiers for immune sequencing clone quantification. The CDR3 runs to 14 residues. Germline V gene sequence: CDR1 SEHNR, CDR2 FQNEAQ (reference sequence). Notes on the study in general: Clones above 20 RNA copies contained over 99% of effector molecules and under 1% of naive molecules.

The bulk TCR libraries were made with methods described before and with listed TCR primers. A single record per CDR3 protein comes from TCRdb applying MiXCR to the PCR reads. The table shows over 300,000 distinct CDR3 sequences, with roughly 23% occurring only once. Source material: naive CD8+ T cells from blood, with Jurkat cell RNA spiked in. As to subset: FACS-sorted CD8+CD4-CCR7+CD45RA+ naive T cells. The chain combines TRBV7-9 with TRBJ1-4, with 8 bases identical to TRBD1. The clonotype originates from a human donor in good health. Some libraries in this study had Jurkat cell RNA spiked in. The CDR3, as DNA: TGTGCCAGCAGCTCCCGGGACAGGAGTGAAAGACTGTTTTTT. Encoded protein: CASSSRDRSERLFF.